This is a list of T cell receptor beta chains from one sample in a study of T-cell memory formation after mild COVID-19. TCRdb fed the 5' RACE reads into MiXCR, producing one record per CDR3 protein. Here the sample spans a few hundred thousand distinct CDR3 sequences, over 9.5% being singletons. Sequencing was done on a sample of PBMCs or a T cell subset sorted from them (not recorded which). Receptors were obtained from a man aged 18 to 30 who had mild COVID-19 (a few samples of this study predate the infection). Cell type and time point are not known. Each CDR3 is given with its conserved first and last residue. Each record gives: J gene, clone size, CDR3 length, V gene, D gene, CDR3 DNA, CDR3 protein. A D gene is named only where the DNA matches it firmly. The size entry is marked missing in some rows and otherwise reads once, few, many or a size class.

>TRBJ2-7|NA|15|TRBV7-2|NA
TGTGCCAGCACCCGCGGATTGCAGACCTCCTACGAGCAGTACTTC
CASTRGLQTSYEQYF
>TRBJ2-5|few|14|TRBV27|NA
TGTGCCAGCAGTTGGGCGGACAGTCCGGAGACCCAGTACTTC
CASSWADSPETQYF
>TRBJ1-1|NA|12|TRBV10-3|NA
TGTGCCATCAGTGAGGTGGGAACTGAAGCTTTCTTT
CAISEVGTEAFF
>TRBJ2-2|NA|14|TRBV5-1|NA
TGCGCCAGCAGCTTGGGTAGTAGCACCGGGGAGCTGTTTTTT
CASSLGSSTGELFF
>TRBJ2-1|many|12|TRBV5-1|NA
TGCGCCAGCAGCTTGGATTACAATGAGCAGTTCTTC
CASSLDYNEQFF
>TRBJ2-3|NA|15|TRBV9|NA
TGTGCCAGCAGCGTAGCACCCAGGGAGGCAGATACGCAGTATTTT
CASSVAPREADTQYF
>TRBJ2-1|many|13|TRBV5-1|NA
TGCGCCAGCAGCTTGGAGCTCCCTAATGAGCAGTTCTTC
CASSLELPNEQFF
>TRBJ1-2|few|16|TRBV20-1|NA
TGCAGTGCTAGAGTTCAAGGTTTTAAAGTCTTCTATGGCTACACCTTC
CSARVQGFKVFYGYTF
>TRBJ2-7|NA|14|TRBV7-2|TRBD2
TGTGCCAGCAGCGCGCGGGGGGAACCTTACGAGCAGTACTTC
CASSARGEPYEQYF
>TRBJ2-7|few|18|TRBV14|TRBD1
TGTGCCAGCAGCCAAAGCCCCGGGGGGACAGGGGGCCTTTACGAGCAGTACTTC
CASSQSPGGTGGLYEQYF
>TRBJ1-5|few|14|TRBV9|TRBD1
TGTGCCAGCAGCGTGGGACAGGGGTTTCAGCCCCAGCATTTT
CASSVGQGFQPQHF
>TRBJ2-1|few|14|TRBV28|NA
TGTGCCAGCAGTAACTATGGGGGATACAATGAGCAGTTCTTC
CASSNYGGYNEQFF
>TRBJ2-1|NA|16|TRBV18|NA
TGTGCCAGCTCACCAAAGCCTTCGACAGCCTACAATGAGCAGTTCTTC
CASSPKPSTAYNEQFF
>TRBJ2-2|NA|16|TRBV7-6|TRBD1
TGTGCCAGCAGCTTCGACAGGGAAGCGGTCCCCGGGGAGCTGTTTTTT
CASSFDREAVPGELFF
>TRBJ1-1|few|12|TRBV10-3|NA
TGTGCCACCAAAGGCAGGGACACTGAAGCTTTCTTT
CATKGRDTEAFF
>TRBJ2-3|many|13|TRBV20-1|NA
TGCAGTGCTAGTCTCCCAAGCCCAGATACGCAGTATTTT
CSASLPSPDTQYF
>TRBJ2-1|few|16|TRBV12-3/TRBV12-4|NA
TGTGCCAGCAGTCCACAGCGTTCTGGGTCCTACAATGAGCAGTTCTTC
CASSPQRSGSYNEQFF
>TRBJ2-3|many|14|TRBV20-1|NA
TGCAGTGCTAGAGTTCCGGGGCCTCCTGGTACGCAGTATTTT
CSARVPGPPGTQYF
>TRBJ1-5|NA|12|TRBV15|NA
TGTGCCACCAGCAGCCCCAATCAGCCCCAGCATTTT
CATSSPNQPQHF
>TRBJ1-5|few|16|TRBV12-3/TRBV12-4|NA
TGTGCCAGCAGTTACTTCACGGCACCTCGAAATCAGCCCCAGCATTTT
CASSYFTAPRNQPQHF
>TRBJ2-1|NA|15|TRBV7-3|NA
TGTGCCAGCAGCTCCGGACCGGGACGATACAATGAGCAGTTCTTC
CASSSGPGRYNEQFF
>TRBJ2-7|many|12|TRBV5-1|NA
TGCGCCAGCAGCTTGGCCGGGGACGAGCAGTACTTC
CASSLAGDEQYF
>TRBJ1-2|NA|14|TRBV7-9|TRBD1
TGTGCCAGCAGCTGGACAGGGGCAAACTATGGCTACACCTTC
CASSWTGANYGYTF
>TRBJ2-7|NA|15|TRBV7-9|NA
TGTGCCAGCAGCTTAGGGACGGCAGACTCCTACGAGCAGTACTTC
CASSLGTADSYEQYF
>TRBJ1-1|few|11|TRBV5-6|NA
TGTGCCAGCAGCCGAGTCGCTGAAGCTTTCTTT
CASSRVAEAFF
>TRBJ1-6|NA|14|TRBV7-2|NA
TGTGCCAGCAGCCCCGGACAGTTTGGTTCACCCCTCCACTTT
CASSPGQFGSPLHF
>TRBJ2-7|few|14|TRBV7-2|NA
TGTGCCAGCAGCTTAGTAGACAACAGCTACGAGCAGTACTTC
CASSLVDNSYEQYF
>TRBJ2-6|NA|17|TRBV7-9|NA
TGTGCCAGCAGCCCTCCGTGGAGGGCGGCTGGGGCCAACGTCCTGACTTTC
CASSPPWRAAGANVLTF
>TRBJ1-1|many|14|TRBV5-1|TRBD1
TGCGCCAGCAGCTTAGGGGGCTTGGAGACTGAAGCTTTCTTT
CASSLGGLETEAFF
>TRBJ1-2|NA|18|TRBV28|NA
TGTGCCAGCAGTTTTGCCCACATTACGACACTGATAAACTATGGCTACACCTTC
CASSFAHITTLINYGYTF
>TRBJ1-1|many|14|TRBV9|NA
TGTGCCAGCAGCGAGACCTTTGGTGGCACTGAAGCTTTCTTT
CASSETFGGTEAFF
>TRBJ1-2|few|14|TRBV6-2/TRBV6-3|NA
TGTGCCAGCACTCCGGACAGTGTCTTTTTGCGCTACACCTTC
CASTPDSVFLRYTF